Reported below is one T cell receptor (beta chain). The data were obtained in a study of blood T cell repertoires in COVID-19. Clones were read by immunoSEQ multiplex PCR, and TCRdb kept only the in-frame ones, dropping some. In the table there are roughly 250,000 clones, more than 70% of which are singletons. V lost 3 bases to trimming and J lost 0 bases, with 12 bases between them. Germline V gene sequence: CDR1 SGHAT, CDR2 FQNNGV. The CDR3 consists of 16 residues. This sequence was found in a woman aged 35 to 49 who had recovered from COVID-19. V and J are TRBV11-2 and TRBJ1-3; D may be TRBD1 (6 bases). The material sequenced was peripheral blood. The CDR3 region has the DNA TGTGCCAGCAGCTTTTTATGGGGACACTCTGGAAACACCATATATTTT. This translates into CASSFLWGHSGNTIYF.